These 12 T cell receptor beta chains were sequenced from one sample in a study of regulatory T cells in long-lasting Graves disease. The TCR beta library used iRepertoire HTBI primers with Arm-PCR amplification of CDR3. TCRdb recomputed calls from the multiplex PCR reads with MiXCR, one row per CDR3 protein. The table has roughly 700,000 distinct CDR3 sequences, 25% to 30% seen once; the top ten hold roughly 40%. Time point: persistent/refractory GD, antithyroid drugs over 5 years with positive TRAb. The TCR library was prepared using RNA isolated from PBMCs. Sequencing used peripheral blood mononuclear cells (PBMCs), obtained when the disease was refractory, from a patient treated with antithyroid drugs. The receptors here all came from a female donor with Graves disease.

This clonotype appeared a single time. This chain joins TRBV29-1 and TRBJ2-7, with D possibly being TRBD1 (5 bases). CDR3 length equals 14 residues. V was shortened by 0 bases and J by 2 bases, with 11 bases between the two germline ends. Germline V lookup: CDR1 SQVTM, CDR2 ANQGSEA. This chain's CDR3 is CSVEDSRRAYEQYF. CDR3 sequence (DNA): TGCAGCGTTGAAGATTCCCGCAGGGCCTACGAGCAGTACTTC.

V and J are TRBV12-3 or TRBV12-4 and TRBJ2-2; 8 bases match TRBD2. The CDR3 runs to 17 residues. Trimming removed 3 bases from V and 4 bases from J; junction bases left unmatched: 10. The CDR3 bases are TGTGCCAGCAGTTTGGGGAGCGGGAGAGGGGTCACCGGGGAGCTGTTTTTT. Translation: CASSLGSGRGVTGELFF.

The chain employs TRBV12-3 or TRBV12-4 and TRBJ2-3; weak D call: TRBD2 (5 bases). The CDR3 length is 13 residues. The CDR3 DNA follows: TGTGCAGGAGGCCTGAGCCCCACAGATACGCAGTATTTT. Protein sequence: CAGGLSPTDTQYF.

This clonotype was observed a few times. The chain couples TRBV12-3 or TRBV12-4 to TRBJ1-2; D is perhaps TRBD1 (6 bases). V shed 2 bases and J shed 7 bases, with 17 bases lying between them. This CDR3 has 15 amino acids. The DNA for the CDR3 is TGTGCCAGCAGTTTAAAGCGGCAGGGGATGGGTGGCTACACCTTC. Its translation: CASSLKRQGMGGYTF.

This clonotype came up once. The genes are TRBV29-1 and TRBJ2-5; 7 bases map to TRBD2. Germline-derived CDR1 and CDR2 are SQVTM and ANQGSEA. This CDR3 has 14 amino acids. V was pared by 4 bases and J by 5 bases, with 10 bases of the junction left unmatched. CDR3 amino acids: CSVASGTSGETQYF. CDR3 in DNA: TGCAGCGTTGCTAGCGGCACTTCCGGGGAGACCCAGTACTTC.

The CDR3 sequence: CASSDLTGDSGNTIYF. The DNA for the CDR3 is TGTGCCAGCAGTGATCTCACAGGGGACTCTGGAAACACCATATATTTT. The rearrangement uses TRBV2 and TRBJ1-3; 7 bases align to TRBD1. With V trimmed by 3 bases and J by 0 bases, 5 bases remained unmatched. This CDR3 spans 16 amino acids. In germline, CDR1 is SNHLY, CDR2 FYNNEI.

This clonotype was seen a few times. The rearrangement joins TRBV12-3 or TRBV12-4 to TRBJ1-5, with a weak D call TRBD1 (5 bases). V shed 6 bases and J shed 7 bases, with 13 bases lying between them. The CDR3 totals 13 residues. The CDR3 DNA follows: TGTGCCAGCAGAGGAGGGAGGGACCAGCCCCAGCATTTT. Translated: CASRGGRDQPQHF.

This sequence joins TRBV10-3 and TRBJ2-1, with D possibly being TRBD2 (7 bases). The germline V gene has CDR1 ENHRY and CDR2 SYGVKD. V was pared by 4 bases and J by 0 bases, with 16 bases between. The CDR3 consists of 17 residues. The CDR3 DNA reads as TGTGCCATCAGTGGGGGGGGGGCGACCAGCTCCTACAATGAGCAGTTCTTC. Its protein is CAISGGGATSSYNEQFF.

The chain combines TRBV7-9 with TRBJ1-1, with D perhaps matching TRBD1 (5 bases). The germline V gene encodes CDR1 SEHNR and CDR2 FQNEAQ (reference sequence). The V end lost 5 bases, the J end lost 6 bases, and 19 bases lay between the germline ends. The CDR3 is 15 amino acids. The CDR3 region is CASSAFPGQAPEAFF. For the CDR3, the DNA is TGTGCCAGCAGCGCCTTTCCAGGGCAGGCCCCTGAAGCTTTCTTT.

This clonotype was detected once. The chain carries TRBV9 and TRBJ2-2; 10 bases line up with TRBD1. The CDR3 has 14 residues. Trimming cost V 5 bases and J 5 bases; bases outside gene matches: 3. Germline CDR1 SGDLS, CDR2 YYNGEE. The CDR3 here is CASRRGQGTGELFF. In DNA form, the CDR3 reads TGTGCCAGCAGGCGGGGACAGGGGACCGGGGAGCTGTTTTTT.

The V call is TRBV6-2 or TRBV6-3, the J call TRBJ1-1, with D possibly being TRBD1 (5 bases). The V gene's germline CDR1 is MNHEY and CDR2 SVGEGT. This CDR3 spans 13 amino acids. Between the trimmed V and J ends, which lost 11 bases and 4 bases, there was a span of 17 bases. Here the CDR3 DNA reads TGTGCCGGCAACCGGGGGTCAGGCACTGAAGCTTTCTTT. Translating it yields CAGNRGSGTEAFF.

This clonotype was recorded a few times. V and J are TRBV7-6 and TRBJ2-7, with D unclear. V was trimmed by 0 bases and J by 6 bases, leaving 9 bases between them. Germline V gene lookup returns CDR1 SGHVS and CDR2 FNYEAQ. This CDR3 spans 13 amino acids. The CDR3 DNA reads TGTGCCAGCAGCTTAGCATTAGGCGGCGAGCAGTACTTC. Its translation is CASSLALGGEQYF.